The 17 T cell receptor beta chains reported below all come from one sample, sequenced in a study of technical replicates of blood from a few donors. TCRdb's copy holds only in-frame clones and misses some; the assay was immunoSEQ multiplex PCR. The sample holds about 15,000 clones, roughly 84% seen once. The source material was PBMCs. The receptors here all came from a human donor in good health.

This chain links TRBV29-1 with TRBJ2-7; D is unclear. V lost 5 bases and J lost 5, with 7 bases in between. The germline gives CDR1 SQVTM, CDR2 ANQGSEA. The length of the CDR3 is 10 residues. CDR3 amino acids: CSVSHDEQYF. CDR3 DNA sequence: TGCAGCGTTTCACACGACGAGCAGTACTTC.

The V and J genes are TRBV6-6 and TRBJ2-7; 9 bases match TRBD2. The CDR3 consists of 15 residues. The germline CDR1 and CDR2 sequences are MNHNY and SVGAGI (reference sequence). J gave up 2 bases and V 6 bases, and 8 bases lay outside the gene matches. This CDR3 is CASRGEASGAYEQYF. As DNA, the CDR3 is TGTGCCAGCAGGGGAGAGGCTAGCGGGGCCTACGAGCAGTACTTC.

J is TRBJ2-3 and V is TRBV6-1; 11 nucleotides match TRBD2. This CDR3 is built from 15 residues. The germline CDR1 and CDR2 sequences are MNHNS and SASEGT. The V gene end was trimmed by 1 base and the J gene end by 7 bases; junction bases not matched to a gene: 4. DNA of the CDR3: TGTGCCAGCAGTGAAGTGTCTAGCGGGAGGTATACGCAGTATTTT. This codes for CASSEVSSGRYTQYF.

CDR3 sequence: CASSLNTGSYEQYF. The CDR3 nucleotides are TGTGCCAGCAGCTTAAACACGGGGTCCTACGAGCAGTACTTC. The gene calls are TRBV13 and TRBJ2-7; D might be TRBD2 (5 bases). Germline CDR1 reads PRHDT; CDR2 reads FYEKMQ (reference sequence). This CDR3 is 14 amino acids long. V was shortened by 2 bases and J by 1 base, with 9 bases between the two germline ends.

This clone was seen only a few times. J is TRBJ1-1 and V is TRBV30; D unresolved. The V and J ends lost 0 bases and 0 bases respectively, with 11 bases between them. This CDR3 is built from 15 residues. Germline V lookup: CDR1 GTSNPN, CDR2 SVGIG (reference sequence). The CDR3 sequence: CAWSVQVTMNTEAFF. CDR3 coding DNA: TGTGCCTGGAGTGTACAAGTGACTATGAACACTGAAGCTTTCTTT.

The chain carries TRBV6-1 and TRBJ2-1, with a tentative D call TRBD2 (6 bases). Per the germline V gene, CDR1 is MNHNS and CDR2 is SASEGT. The CDR3 consists of 15 residues. V was clipped by 3 bases and J by 0 bases, with 9 bases between them. The CDR3 nucleotides are TGTGCCAGCAGTGATATTAGCGGCTCCTACAATGAGCAGTTCTTC. It yields the protein CASSDISGSYNEQFF.

The V and J genes are TRBV21-1 and TRBJ2-7; the table assigns TRBD1, which was not confirmed against the DNA. TRBV21-1 is recorded as a pseudogene. This CDR3 contains 15 residues. The CDR3 nucleotides are TGTGCCAGCAGCAAAGAGGGCAGGGAAGCCTACGAGCAGTACTTC. It translates to CASSKEGREAYEQYF.

The chain recombines TRBV9 with TRBJ2-1; TRBD2 matches 8 bases. The CDR3 has 15 residues. V was clipped by 4 bases and J by 4 bases; unmatched bases: 7. Germline V gene sequence: CDR1 SGDLS, CDR2 YYNGEE. The CDR3 DNA reads TGTGCCAGCAGCCCCAGCGGGAGTAGATACAATGAGCAGTTCTTC. This encodes CASSPSGSRYNEQFF.

In DNA form, the CDR3 reads TGTGCCAGCAGTGACTATTCATCGGGACTCGTGGCCTCTGGGGCCAACGTCCTGACTTTC. It translates to CASSDYSSGLVASGANVLTF. V gene TRBV6-4 combines with J gene TRBJ2-6, with D perhaps TRBD2 (6 bases). The CDR3 totals 20 residues. The V and J ends lost 1 base and 0 bases respectively, with 19 bases between them. Germline CDR1 MRHNA, CDR2 SNTAGT.

This clone came up a few times. This chain uses TRBV28 with TRBJ1-2; D gene unclear. This CDR3 contains 13 residues. CDR1 and CDR2 from the germline V gene are MDHEN and SYDVKM. The CDR3 region has the DNA TGTGGCACCCAAAGCTCGACTAACTATGGCTACACCTTC. Protein product: CGTQSSTNYGYTF.

The chain couples TRBV18 to TRBJ2-3; no clear D. The germline V gene encodes CDR1 KGHSH and CDR2 LQKENI. This CDR3 region has 13 residues. The germline V and J ends were trimmed by 5 bases and 1 base, with 7 bases remaining between them. The CDR3 region has the DNA TGTGCCAGCTCAGTTCCAGGCACAGATACGCAGTATTTT. Translating gives CASSVPGTDTQYF.

DNA of the CDR3: TGTGCCAGCGGGGGGCTACGCGGGAGGGCCTACAATGAGCAGTTCTTC. It codes for CASGGLRGRAYNEQFF. The chain couples TRBV27 to TRBJ2-1, with 9 bases that match TRBD2. V was clipped by 8 bases and J by 2 bases; unmatched bases: 10. Germline V gives CDR1 MNHEY, CDR2 SMNVEV (reference sequence). The CDR3 is made up of 16 amino acids.

V gene TRBV5-6 combines with J gene TRBJ1-2, with D unresolved. Trimming shortened V by 0 bases and J by 8 bases, and 11 bases separated the two germline ends. The CDR3 runs 13 residues. Germline V gives CDR1 SGHDT, CDR2 YYEEEE. CDR3 DNA: TGTGCCAGCAGCTTGGACAGATACGAGGGCTACACCTTC. Its protein is CASSLDRYEGYTF.

The chain recombines TRBV19 with TRBJ2-3; perhaps TRBD2 as D (6 bases). CDR1 and CDR2 (germline): LNHDA, SQIVND (reference sequence). The CDR3 is 13 amino acids. The germline V and J ends were trimmed by 5 bases and 5 bases, with 11 bases remaining between them. Written as DNA, the CDR3 is TGTGCCAGTAGTGAGGAGGGGCGAGATACGCAGTATTTT. Translated, it gives CASSEEGRDTQYF.

This clone was counted once. The CDR3 loop is CSVAGETQYF. The CDR3, as DNA: TGCAGCGTAGCAGGAGAGACCCAGTACTTC. This chain connects TRBV29-1 to TRBJ2-5; D uncertain. The germline gives CDR1 SQVTM, CDR2 ANQGSEA. This CDR3 is built from 10 residues. V was cut by 6 bases and J by 4 bases, with 6 bases left in between.

J is TRBJ2-7 and V is TRBV5-6; 8 nucleotides line up with TRBD2. This CDR3 contains 15 residues. V gave up 3 bases and J gave up 7 bases; unmatched junction bases: 12. CDR1 is SGHDT and CDR2 is YYEEEE in the germline V gene. The CDR3 loop reads CASSSLAGGGLEQYF. The DNA of the CDR3 is TGTGCCAGCAGCTCACTGGCGGGGGGTGGATTAGAGCAGTACTTC. Based on the CDR3 plus reference TRBV5-6 and TRBJ2-7, the full variable domain is DAGVTQSPTHLIKTRGQQVTLRCSPKSGHDTVSWYQQALGQGPQFIFQYYEEEERQRGNFPDRFSGHQFPNYSSELNVNALLLGDSALYLCASSSLAGGGLEQYFGPGTRLTVT.

CDR3 nucleotide sequence: TGTGCCAGTAGTGCCCTCAGGGTTTCGTACAATGAGCAGTTCTTC. Protein sequence: CASSALRVSYNEQFF. The chain combines TRBV19 with TRBJ2-1, with D possibly matching TRBD1 (5 bases). CDR3 length equals 15 residues. Per the germline V gene, CDR1 is LNHDA and CDR2 is SQIVND (reference sequence). V was shortened by 5 bases and J by 4 bases, with 15 bases between the two germline ends.